The entry that follows covers one T cell receptor (beta chain) sequence. This table comes from immunoSEQ multiplex PCR, and its TCRdb copy is limited to in-frame clones, with some not included. The sample has roughly 290,000 clones; around 90% are singletons. From germline, CDR1 is LGHDT and CDR2 YNNKEL (reference sequence). The CDR3 runs 15 residues. The V gene end was trimmed by 7 bases and the J gene end by 5 bases; junction bases not matched to a gene: 7. Ages ranged from about 18 to 89 years, with residence in 24 US areas. Cohorts were determined from participant-reported clinical history. Either two negative PCRs, clearance, or symptom resolution qualified Cohort 3 donors as recovered. The data are from a study of blood T cell repertoires in COVID-19.

This receptor was obtained from a woman aged 40 to 55 who had recovered from COVID-19. Material: PBMCs or T cells enriched from blood (not recorded which). The V call is TRBV3-1 (or the pseudogene TRBV3-2), the J call TRBJ2-1; 11 positions agree with TRBD2. The CDR3 DNA sequence: TGTGCCAGCAACGTAGCGGGAGGGCCCCACAATGAGCAGTTCTTC. Protein: CASNVAGGPHNEQFF.